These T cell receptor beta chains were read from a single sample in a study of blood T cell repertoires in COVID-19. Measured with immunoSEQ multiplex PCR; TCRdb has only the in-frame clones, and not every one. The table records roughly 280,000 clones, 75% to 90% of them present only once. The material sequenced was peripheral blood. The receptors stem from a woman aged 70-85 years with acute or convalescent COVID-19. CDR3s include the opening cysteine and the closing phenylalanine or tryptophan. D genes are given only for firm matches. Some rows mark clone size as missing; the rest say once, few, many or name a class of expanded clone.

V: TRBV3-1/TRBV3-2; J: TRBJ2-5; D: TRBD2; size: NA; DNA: TGTGCCAGCAGCCAAGAATCGGCAGCGGGGGGAAGGACCCAGTACTTC; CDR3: CASSQESAAGGRTQYF
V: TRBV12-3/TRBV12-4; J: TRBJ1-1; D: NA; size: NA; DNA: TGTGCCAGCAGCACCAGTGAAGCTTTCTTT; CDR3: CASSTSEAFF
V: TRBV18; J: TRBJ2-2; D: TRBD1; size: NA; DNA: TGTGCCAGCTCACCACCGGGACAGGGGTCGTCCGGGGAGCTGTTTTTT; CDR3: CASSPPGQGSSGELFF
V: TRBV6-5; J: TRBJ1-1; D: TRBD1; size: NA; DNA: TGTGCCAGCAGGACACAGGGGGAAGCTTTCTTT; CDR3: CASRTQGEAFF
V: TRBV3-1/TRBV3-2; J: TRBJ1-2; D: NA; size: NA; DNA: TGTGCCAGCAGCCAGCAGGCCGGCTACACCTTC; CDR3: CASSQQAGYTF
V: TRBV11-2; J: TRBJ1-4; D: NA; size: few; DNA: TGTGCCAGCAGCTTGAGGGTCCCCAATGAAAAACTGTTTTTT; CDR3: CASSLRVPNEKLFF
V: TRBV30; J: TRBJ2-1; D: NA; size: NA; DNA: TGTGCTTGTCGACGGGGAAATGAGCAGTTCTTC; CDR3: CACRRGNEQFF
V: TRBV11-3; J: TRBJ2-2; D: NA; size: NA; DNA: TGTGCCAGCAGCTCCACCCGAGGGGGTGGCGGCGGGGAGCTGTTTTTT; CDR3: CASSSTRGGGGGELFF
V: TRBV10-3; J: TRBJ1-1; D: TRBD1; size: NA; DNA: TGTGCCATCAGTCTTACAGGGGGCTGGGACACTGAAGCTTTCTTT; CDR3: CAISLTGGWDTEAFF
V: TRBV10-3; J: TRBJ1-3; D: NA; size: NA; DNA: TGTGCCATCAGTGATCAGGGGTCCGGAAACACCATATATTTT; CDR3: CAISDQGSGNTIYF
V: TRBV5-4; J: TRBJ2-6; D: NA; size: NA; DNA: TGTGCCAGCAGACCAGGGGGGACAGCCTCTGGGGCCAACGTCCTGACTTTC; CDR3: CASRPGGTASGANVLTF
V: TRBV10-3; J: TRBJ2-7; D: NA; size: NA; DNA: TGTGCCATCAGTGAGTCAAGGGGGGGATCCTACGAGCAGTACTTC; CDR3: CAISESRGGSYEQYF
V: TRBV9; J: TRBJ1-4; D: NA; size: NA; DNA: TGTGCCAGCAGCGGGGCGACACAGGGTGGGAAACTGTTTTTT; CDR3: CASSGATQGGKLFF
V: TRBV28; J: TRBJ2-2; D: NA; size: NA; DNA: TGTGCCAGCAGTTTATTAACCGGGGAGCTGTTTTTT; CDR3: CASSLLTGELFF
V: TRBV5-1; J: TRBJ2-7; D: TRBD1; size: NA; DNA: TGCGCCAGCAGCTTGCAGGGGGCGCTGGGCGAGCAGTACTTC; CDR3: CASSLQGALGEQYF
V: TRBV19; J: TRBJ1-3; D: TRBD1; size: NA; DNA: TGTGCCAGTAGACAGGGGACCTCTGGAAACACCATATATTTT; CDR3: CASRQGTSGNTIYF
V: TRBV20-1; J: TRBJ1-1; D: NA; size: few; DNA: TGCAGTGCCGAAGCGGGGCAATCGGCTTTCTTT; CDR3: CSAEAGQSAFF
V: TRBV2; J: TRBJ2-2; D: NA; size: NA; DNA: TGTGCCAGGGGAGGACGGACCGCGAACACCGGGGAGCTGTTTTTT; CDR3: CARGGRTANTGELFF
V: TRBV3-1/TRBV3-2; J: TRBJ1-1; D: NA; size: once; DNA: TGTGCCAGCAGCCGGGTACAGGGCCTAGGGGAAGCTTTCTTT; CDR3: CASSRVQGLGEAFF
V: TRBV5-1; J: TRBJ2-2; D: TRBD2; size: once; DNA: TGCGCCAGCAGCCTTGGACTAGCGGGGGGCCTGAACACCGGGGAGCTGTTTTTT; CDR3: CASSLGLAGGLNTGELFF
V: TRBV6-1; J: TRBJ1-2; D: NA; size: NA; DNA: TGTGCCAGCAGTGACGAAAGTCGCAGTTCCTATGGCTACACCTTC; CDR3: CASSDESRSSYGYTF
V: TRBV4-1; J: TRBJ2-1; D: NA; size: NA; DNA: TGCGCCAGCAGCCAAGACATGACTTATATCACCTACAATGAGCAGTTCTTC; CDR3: CASSQDMTYITYNEQFF
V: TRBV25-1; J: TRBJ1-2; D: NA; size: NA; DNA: TGTGCCAGCAGTGAAAGGGAGCGGGATGGCTACACCTTC; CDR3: CASSERERDGYTF
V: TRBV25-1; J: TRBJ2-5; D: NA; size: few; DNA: TGTGCCAGCAGTGATGCGGGGAAGAGAGAGACCCAGTACTTC; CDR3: CASSDAGKRETQYF
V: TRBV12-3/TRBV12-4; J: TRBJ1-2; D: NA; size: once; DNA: TGTGCCAGCAGTTTTAATTTTTATGGCTACACCTTC; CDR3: CASSFNFYGYTF
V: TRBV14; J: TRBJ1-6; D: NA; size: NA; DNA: TGTGCCAGCAGCCAGGGGACTTATAATTCACCCCTCCACTTT; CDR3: CASSQGTYNSPLHF
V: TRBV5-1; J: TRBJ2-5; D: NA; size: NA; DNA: TGCGCCAGCAGCCCATCCCTAAGGGGGGGACAAGAGACCCAGTACTTC; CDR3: CASSPSLRGGQETQYF
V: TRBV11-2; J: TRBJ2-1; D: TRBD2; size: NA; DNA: TGTGCCAGCAGCACGGGGGGGAACAATGAGCAGTTCTTC; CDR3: CASSTGGNNEQFF
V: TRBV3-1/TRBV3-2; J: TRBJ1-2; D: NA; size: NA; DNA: TGTGCCAGCAGCCATTCATCCGGGACAACTGGTGGCTACACCTTC; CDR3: CASSHSSGTTGGYTF
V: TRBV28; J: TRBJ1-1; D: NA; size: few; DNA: TGTGCCAGCAGTCCCCGTGGGGGAAGGGGAGGCACTGAAGCTTTCTTT; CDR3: CASSPRGGRGGTEAFF
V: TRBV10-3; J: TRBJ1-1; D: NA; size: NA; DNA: TGTGCCATCAGTGAGTCCTGGGCCCCCCCTGAAGCTTTCTTT; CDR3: CAISESWAPPEAFF
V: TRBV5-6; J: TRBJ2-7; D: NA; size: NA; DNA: TGTGCCAGCAGCCCGGACGGGACAAGAGGTATCGAGCAGTACTTC; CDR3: CASSPDGTRGIEQYF